This T cell receptor (beta chain) was sequenced in a study of graft-versus-host responses after intestinal transplantation. Across the whole study: Tacrolimus and steroids were given for three to four years to all recipients after anti-thymocyte globulin induction.

With 4 bases clipped from V and 4 bases from J, the junction kept 2 bases outside the gene matches. Germline-derived CDR1 and CDR2 are ENHRY and SYGVKD. The CDR3 totals 13 residues. With respect to this clone: Its antigen is as yet unknown.

The protocol was immunoSEQ multiplex PCR, while the TCRdb copy is restricted to in-frame clones and leaves out a portion. The data hold over 75,000 clones, with around nine tenths observed a single time. Regarding the study as a whole: The recipient marrow held GvH clones, and some of them showed up first in ileum or blood. Allografts of one patient group, those with graft-donor T cell macrochimerism, had high graft-versus-host to host-versus-graft clonal ratios. Early post-transplant declines in HvG were associated with peak levels of circulating GvH clones.

V and J are TRBV10-3 and TRBJ2-3; TRBD2 matches at 7 bases. Sequenced material: unstimulated CD4+ T cells sorted from spleen or lymph node cells, taken before intestinal transplant. This TCR derives from a human donor who received an intestinal transplant. The DNA of the CDR3 is TGTGCCATCAGTGCTGCGGGGGCAGATACGCAGTATTTT. Protein: CAISAAGADTQYF.